Shown below are 8 T cell receptor beta chains from a single sample sequenced in a study of blood T cells in healthy people across ages. A second about 6 to 11 cycle PCR used barcoded and J-beta primers. TCRdb passed the 5' RACE reads through MiXCR, listing each CDR3 protein once. The data show about 780,000 distinct CDR3 sequences, about 45% seen once. Sequencing was done on a sample of blood. The source of these receptors is an elderly man in good health.

This clonotype was counted only a few times. The chain links TRBV6-2 or TRBV6-3 to TRBJ2-1; D is uncertain. CDR3 length equals 11 residues. Germline values: CDR1 MNHEY, CDR2 SVGEGT. The V and J ends lost 5 bases and 6 bases respectively, with 5 bases between them. CDR3 nucleotides: TGTGCCAGCAGTCTCATCAATGAGCAGTTCTTC. Amino acids: CASSLINEQFF.

The CDR3 region is CASSPGLAGGRYNEQYF. DNA for the CDR3: TGTGCCAGCAGCCCGGGACTAGCGGGAGGAAGATACAATGAGCAGTACTTC. The chain couples TRBV5-4 to TRBJ2-5, with 15 bases identical to TRBD2. The CDR3 has 17 residues. With 4 bases clipped from V and 11 bases from J, the junction kept 15 bases outside the gene matches. Germline loops: CDR1 SGHNT, CDR2 YYREEE (reference sequence).

The chain uses TRBV6-2 or TRBV6-3 and TRBJ1-2; D is possibly TRBD1 (6 bases). The CDR3 is 14 residues long. Germline CDR1 and CDR2: MNHEY and SVGEGT. Deletions cut 0 bases from V and 3 bases from J, with 8 bases between. CDR3 loop: CASSYSRTDYGYTF. The CDR3 coding sequence is TGTGCCAGCAGTTACTCGAGGACAGACTATGGCTACACCTTC.

This clonotype was seen only a few times. The rearrangement links TRBV20-1 to TRBJ2-2; D is possibly TRBD2 (6 bases). Trimming left V 6 bases short and J 1 base short, with 9 bases between. CDR1 is DFQATT, CDR2 SNEGSKA, per germline (reference sequence). The CDR3 runs 13 residues. The chain's CDR3 is CSANGRNTGELFF. In DNA, the CDR3 is TGCAGTGCCAACGGGAGGAACACCGGGGAGCTGTTTTTT.

The genes are TRBV24-1 and TRBJ1-2; D is unresolved. The V end lost 4 bases, the J end lost 3 bases, and 14 bases lay between the germline ends. Per germline, CDR1 KGHDR and CDR2 SFDVKD. This CDR3 has 15 amino acids. The CDR3 reads CATSDTTEGDYGYTF. The CDR3 DNA reads as TGTGCCACCAGTGACACGACCGAGGGTGACTATGGCTACACCTTC.

The chain recombines TRBV7-9 with TRBJ2-5, with 9 bases fitting TRBD1. The J call is uncertain, as TRBJ2-7 better fits the DNA end. CDR3 length equals 14 residues. Germline-derived CDR1 and CDR2 are SEHNR and FQNEAQ (reference sequence). The CDR3 DNA follows: TGTGCCAGCGGCCCGGGGACAGGGCAGTACGAGCAGTACTTC. Residues: CASGPGTGQYEQYF.

Ten or more counts support this clonotype. CDR3 DNA: TGTGCCAGCAGTATACAAGGGACATTTAAGGGTGAGCAGTTCTTC. Residues: CASSIQGTFKGEQFF. The gene calls are TRBV6-2 or TRBV6-3 and TRBJ2-1; D perhaps matches TRBD1 (6 bases). Germline CDR1 reads MNHEY; CDR2 reads SVGEGT. V was trimmed by 5 bases and J by 9 bases, leaving 20 bases between them. The CDR3 extends over 15 amino acids.

This chain links TRBV20-1 with TRBJ2-3; D not resolved. Germline CDR1 is DFQATT and CDR2 is SNEGSKA (reference sequence). The CDR3 extends over 12 amino acids. Trimming cost V 2 bases and J 10 bases, with 13 bases left between them. The CDR3 nucleotides are TGCAGTGCTAGACTACCTAATACCCCGCAGTATTTT. Amino acid sequence: CSARLPNTPQYF.